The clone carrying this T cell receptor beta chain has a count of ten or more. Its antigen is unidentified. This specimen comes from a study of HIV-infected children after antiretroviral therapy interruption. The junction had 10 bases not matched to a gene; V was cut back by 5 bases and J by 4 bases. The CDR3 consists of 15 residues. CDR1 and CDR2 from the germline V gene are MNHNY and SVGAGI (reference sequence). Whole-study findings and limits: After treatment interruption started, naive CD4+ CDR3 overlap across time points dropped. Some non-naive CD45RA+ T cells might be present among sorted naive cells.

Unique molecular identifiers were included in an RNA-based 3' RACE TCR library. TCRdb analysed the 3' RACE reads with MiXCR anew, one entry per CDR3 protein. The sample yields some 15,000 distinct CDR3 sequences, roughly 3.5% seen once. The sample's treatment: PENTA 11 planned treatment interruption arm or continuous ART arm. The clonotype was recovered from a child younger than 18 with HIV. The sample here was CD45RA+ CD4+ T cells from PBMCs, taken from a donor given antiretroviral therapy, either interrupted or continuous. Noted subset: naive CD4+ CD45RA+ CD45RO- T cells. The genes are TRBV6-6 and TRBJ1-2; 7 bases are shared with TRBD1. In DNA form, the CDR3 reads TGTGCCAGCAGTCCCCGGTCAGGGGGAATCTATGGCTACACCTTC. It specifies CASSPRSGGIYGYTF.